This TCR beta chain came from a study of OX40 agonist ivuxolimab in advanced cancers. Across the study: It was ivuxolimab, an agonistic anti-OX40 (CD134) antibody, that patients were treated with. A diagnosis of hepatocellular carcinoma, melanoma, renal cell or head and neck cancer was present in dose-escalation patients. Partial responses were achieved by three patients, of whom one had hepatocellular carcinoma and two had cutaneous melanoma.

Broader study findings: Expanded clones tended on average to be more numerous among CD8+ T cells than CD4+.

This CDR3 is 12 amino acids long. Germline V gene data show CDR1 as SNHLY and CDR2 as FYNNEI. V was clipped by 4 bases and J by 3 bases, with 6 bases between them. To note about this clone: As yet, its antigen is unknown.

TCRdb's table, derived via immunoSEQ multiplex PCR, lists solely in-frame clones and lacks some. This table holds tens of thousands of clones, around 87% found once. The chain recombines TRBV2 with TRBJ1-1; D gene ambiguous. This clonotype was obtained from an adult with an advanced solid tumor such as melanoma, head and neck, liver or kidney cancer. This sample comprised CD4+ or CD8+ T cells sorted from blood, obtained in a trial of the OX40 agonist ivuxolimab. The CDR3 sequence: CASSVLDTEAFF. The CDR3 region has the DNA TGTGCCAGCAGTGTTTTAGACACTGAAGCTTTCTTT.